One sample yielded the 7 T cell receptor beta chains listed below, sequenced in a study of cytomegalovirus exposure and HLA in healthy donors. 60 Vbeta and 13 Jbeta primers were used in PCR. TCRdb's copy holds only in-frame clones and misses some; the assay was immunoSEQ multiplex PCR. Altogether about 140,000 clones are present, approximately 91% being singletons, with the ten largest covering around 0.54%. Sequencing used PBMCs. Receptors originate from a woman in her thirties or forties in good health and CMV-seronegative.

The CDR3 DNA follows: TGTGCCAGCAGCCCGGACTATGAGCAGTTCTTC. It encodes CASSPDYEQFF. The genes are TRBV7-9 and TRBJ2-1; the D gene is possibly TRBD2 (5 bases). The CDR3 loop spans 11 amino acids. V lost 5 bases and J 8 bases, leaving 7 bases between the germline ends. Germline values: CDR1 SEHNR, CDR2 FQNEAQ (reference sequence).

The J gene is TRBJ1-1, the V gene TRBV7-9, with TRBD1 matching 8 bases. The CDR3 spans 14 residues. V trimming: 1 base; J trimming: 6 bases; junction bases outside the gene matches: 4. The germline gives CDR1 SEHNR, CDR2 FQNEAQ (reference sequence). CDR3 in DNA: TGTGCCAGCAGCTTAGGGGGACAGGACTCTGAAGCTTTCTTT. It translates to CASSLGGQDSEAFF.

The chain uses TRBV9 and TRBJ2-3; 9 nucleotides line up with TRBD1. After removal of 3 bases from V and 4 bases from J, the junction contained 6 bases not matched to a gene. The CDR3 is made up of 15 amino acids. Germline V gene lookup returns CDR1 SGDLS and CDR2 YYNGEE. The CDR3 region is CASSENRGLSDTQYF. The CDR3 DNA follows: TGTGCCAGCAGCGAGAACAGGGGGCTCTCAGATACGCAGTATTTT.

The chain is built from TRBV30 and TRBJ2-5; possible D gene TRBD2, 6 bases. Per germline, CDR1 GTSNPN and CDR2 SVGIG (reference sequence). V lost 2 bases to trimming and J lost 4 bases, with 14 bases between them. This CDR3 contains 14 residues. The CDR3 is CAWSSGGKIETQYF. CDR3 nucleotide sequence: TGTGCCTGGAGTAGTGGCGGGAAAATAGAGACCCAGTACTTC.

V usage is TRBV28 and J usage is TRBJ2-2; TRBD2 aligns across 8 bases. The length of the CDR3 is 16 residues. CDR1 is MDHEN and CDR2 is SYDVKM in the germline V gene. V trimming: 10 bases; J trimming: 4 bases; junction bases outside the gene matches: 14. CDR3 protein: CATGGWSGSGTGELFF. DNA for the CDR3: TGTGCCACCGGGGGCTGGAGCGGGAGTGGCACCGGGGAGCTGTTTTTT.

The V call is TRBV4-1, the J call TRBJ2-5; 9 bases fit TRBD2. V trimming: 1 base; J trimming: 2 bases; junction bases outside the gene matches: 5. Per germline, CDR1 MGHRA and CDR2 YSYEKL. CDR3 size: 16 residues. Here the CDR3 DNA reads TGCGCCAGCAGCCAAGGGGAACTAGCGGGTCAAGAGACCCAGTACTTC. Its translation: CASSQGELAGQETQYF.

The chain employs TRBV19 and TRBJ2-7; 11 bases map to TRBD1. Germline loops: CDR1 LNHDA, CDR2 SQIVND (reference sequence). V gave up 4 bases and J gave up 2 bases; unmatched junction bases: 1. The CDR3 extends over 14 amino acids. This CDR3 reads CASSTGQGAYEQYF. In DNA, the CDR3 is TGTGCCAGTAGTACGGGACAGGGGGCCTACGAGCAGTACTTC.